A selection of T cell receptor beta chains follows, all from one sample in a study of T-cell memory formation after mild COVID-19. TCRdb redid the calling of the 5' RACE reads with MiXCR, one entry per CDR3 protein. The sample holds about 140,000 distinct CDR3 sequences; about 19% are singletons and the top ten take approximately 2%. What was sequenced was PBMCs or a T cell subset sorted from them (not recorded which). Every receptor here comes from an adult woman who had mild COVID-19 (a few samples of this study predate the infection). Cell type and time point are not known. CDR3s include the opening cysteine and the closing phenylalanine or tryptophan. Each record gives: clone size, D gene, V gene, J gene, CDR3 DNA, CDR3 protein. The D gene is left open where the match is weak. Not all rows give a size; the values are once, few, many and, for expanded clones, a class.

.	.	TRBV18	TRBJ1-4	TGTGCCAGCTCACAGTACCAACTGGACCGTTTTAATGAAAAACTGTTTTTT	CASSQYQLDRFNEKLFF
.	.	TRBV5-1	TRBJ2-1	TGCGCCAGCAGCTTGGGGACGACGGTTTCCTACAATGAGCAGTTCTTC	CASSLGTTVSYNEQFF
.	.	TRBV11-3	TRBJ2-2	TGTGCCAGCAGCTTCTCAAACACCGGGGAGCTGTTTTTT	CASSFSNTGELFF
few	TRBD2	TRBV5-8	TRBJ2-2	TGTGCCAGCAGCCCTAGACTAGCGGGATTCACCGGGGAGCTGTTTTTT	CASSPRLAGFTGELFF
.	.	TRBV7-8	TRBJ2-5	TGTGCCAGCAGCTTATTAAGGGGGCAAGAGACCCAGTACTTC	CASSLLRGQETQYF
few	.	TRBV5-1	TRBJ2-2	TGCGCCAGCAGCTTGGCCATGGTCCCACACCTCGAGAACACCGGGGAGCTGTTTTTT	CASSLAMVPHLENTGELFF
few	.	TRBV6-1	TRBJ1-2	TGTGCCAGCAGTTTTTCGGGACAAGGGCCCTTTGGGGGCTACACCTTC	CASSFSGQGPFGGYTF
.	TRBD1	TRBV7-7	TRBJ2-3	TGTGCTAGCAGCCAACGGACAGGGTCAGATACGCAGTATTTT	CASSQRTGSDTQYF
few	.	TRBV6-2/TRBV6-3	TRBJ1-5	TGTGCCAGCAGTTACGGGCAGAACAATCAGCCCCAGCATTTT	CASSYGQNNQPQHF
.	.	TRBV7-9	TRBJ2-5	TGTGCCAGCTCCCGGAGGGAGCAAGAGACCCAGTACTTC	CASSRREQETQYF
.	TRBD1	TRBV13	TRBJ2-1	TGTGCCAGCAGCTTAGCCGGCAGGGGGTTGGGCAATGAGCAGTTCTTC	CASSLAGRGLGNEQFF
few	.	TRBV7-2	TRBJ1-5	TGTGCCAGCAGCTTAATATGGGGTACGCCCCAGCATTTT	CASSLIWGTPQHF
few	.	TRBV25-1	TRBJ2-2	TGTGCCAGCAGGGCCTGGGACACTGCCGCGAACACCGGGGAGCTGTTTTTT	CASRAWDTAANTGELFF
.	.	TRBV11-2	TRBJ2-1	TGTGCCAGCAGCTTAGGGTCGTGGGAGTCCACTCACGGGCAGTTCTTC	CASSLGSWESTHGQFF
few	.	TRBV5-1	TRBJ1-5	TGCGCCAGCAGCTATTTGCCGGATAGCAATCAGCCCCAGCATTTT	CASSYLPDSNQPQHF
.	.	TRBV20-1	TRBJ2-1	TGCAGTGCTAGGGGCGGCCCCCCGCTCTTC	CSARGGPPLF
few	TRBD1	TRBV5-1	TRBJ2-1	TGCGCCAGCAGCCGGGACGGGTCTACAGGGGGGCAGTTCTTC	CASSRDGSTGGQFF
.	.	TRBV6-2/TRBV6-3	TRBJ2-1	TGTGCCAGCAGTTCCTCGGGGCATGAGCAGTTCTTC	CASSSSGHEQFF
.	.	TRBV9	TRBJ1-2	TGTGCCAGCAGCAACGGAACAGGGTTCCATGGCTACACCTTC	CASSNGTGFHGYTF
.	TRBD2	TRBV11-1	TRBJ2-3	TGTGCCAGCAGCCCGGGACTAGCGGTCACAGATACGCAGTATTTT	CASSPGLAVTDTQYF
medium-sized	TRBD2	TRBV5-1	TRBJ2-1	TGCGCCAGCAGCCCTGGACTAGTCGAGGAGCAGTTCTTC	CASSPGLVEEQFF
.	.	TRBV5-4	TRBJ1-2	TGTGCCAGCAGCTTGGACAGCGTCAACTATGGCTACACCTTC	CASSLDSVNYGYTF
.	.	TRBV10-3	TRBJ1-5	TGTGCCATCAGTGAGGGACAGCTTAGCAATCAGCCCCAGCATTTT	CAISEGQLSNQPQHF
.	.	TRBV12-3/TRBV12-4	TRBJ2-1	TGTGCCAGCAGCACGGCGGGAAATGAGCAGTTCTTC	CASSTAGNEQFF
.	TRBD2	TRBV5-1	TRBJ2-3	TGCGCCAGCAGCTTGGCGACTAGCGGGCTCACAGATACGCAGTATTTT	CASSLATSGLTDTQYF
many	TRBD2	TRBV6-2/TRBV6-3	TRBJ2-7	TGTGCCAGCAGTTACACATACAGGGTGACTAGCGACTCCTACGAGCAGTACTTC	CASSYTYRVTSDSYEQYF
.	TRBD1	TRBV12-3/TRBV12-4	TRBJ1-5	TGTGCCAGCAGTTCCGGGACAGAAAATCAGCCCCAGCATTTT	CASSSGTENQPQHF
few	TRBD2	TRBV7-2	TRBJ2-5	TGTGCCAGCAGCTTTGGACTAGGGGTGGGGACCCAGTACTTC	CASSFGLGVGTQYF
.	TRBD1	TRBV11-3	TRBJ1-1	TGTGCCAGCAGCTTACCCTGGACAGGGGACACTGAAGCTTTCTTT	CASSLPWTGDTEAFF
many	.	TRBV29-1	TRBJ1-2	TGCAGCGTTGAAACCCCACCGCTGGGAGGCGGCTACACCTTC	CSVETPPLGGGYTF
few	TRBD1	TRBV10-3	TRBJ1-1	TGTGCCATCAGGAGGGGACAGGGAAGAAACACTGAAGCTTTCTTT	CAIRRGQGRNTEAFF
.	.	TRBV5-6	TRBJ1-5	TGTGCCAGCAGCCCCGGGGCGGGATCGAATCAGCCCCAGCATTTT	CASSPGAGSNQPQHF
.	.	TRBV20-1	TRBJ1-2	TGCAGTGCCCTAGCGGGGGCGCGCTATGGCTACACCTTC	CSALAGARYGYTF
.	.	TRBV5-1	TRBJ1-2	TGCGCCAGCAGCTTCTCCGGGGGCTCTACCAGGACGGGCTACACCTTC	CASSFSGGSTRTGYTF
few	.	TRBV12-3/TRBV12-4	TRBJ2-7	TGTGCCAGCAGCCATACAGGGACACTCAACTCCTACGAGCAGTACTTC	CASSHTGTLNSYEQYF